The clone carrying this T cell receptor beta chain was seen more than once but under ten times. TCRdb keeps only in-frame clones here, not all; method: immunoSEQ multiplex PCR. This table holds some 290,000 clones, 86% found once. This specimen comes from a study of blood T cell repertoires in COVID-19. Germline CDR1 and CDR2: LNHDA and SQIVND (reference sequence). There are 14 residues in the CDR3. V shed 8 bases and J shed 1 base, with 14 bases lying between them. The TCR was taken from a man aged 18-30 years with active or convalescent COVID-19. The sequenced sample consisted of peripheral blood. The gene calls are TRBV19 and TRBJ1-1, with D perhaps TRBD1 (6 bases). CDR3 bases: TGTGCCAGTTTTCTAACAGGGAGGAACACTGAAGCTTTCTTT. Translation: CASFLTGRNTEAFF.